This TCR beta chain was recorded in a study of shared clonotypes between healthy human individuals. Findings and caveats of the study: Collection of samples was limited to blood; tissue repertoires likely differ. Naive subsets, compared against memory subsets, generally had larger estimated richness values.

CCR7-negative CD45RA+ TemRA cells were pooled with CD45RO+ cells for CD8 memory. This table comes from immunoSEQ multiplex PCR, and its TCRdb copy is limited to in-frame clones, with some not included. The sample lists 110,000 or so clones; around 73% were seen once. The CDR3 runs to 18 residues. CDR1 is SGHTA and CDR2 is FQGNSA in the germline V gene. V shed 1 base, J shed 7 bases, and the junction held 13 bases outside the gene matches. This clone was recorded only once. What it binds is unknown. Input material: memory CD8+ T cells sorted from blood. Subset meaning: CD45RO+ cells pooled with CCR7-negative TemRA cells. The sequence was collected from a woman younger than 45 in good health. The rearrangement uses TRBV7-2 and TRBJ2-2; 9 bases fit TRBD2. The CDR3 loop is CASSLVSRLAAVGGELFF. CDR3 bases: TGTGCCAGCAGCTTAGTGAGCCGACTAGCGGCTGTGGGCGGGGAGCTGTTTTTT.